The clone carrying this TCR beta chain appeared many times. This specimen belongs to a study of T-cell reconstitution after alpha-beta-depleted transplantation in children. TCRbeta library construction was performed incorporating unique molecular identifiers. MiXCR was run by TCRdb on the PCR reads, yielding one entry per CDR3 protein. The sample lists about 610,000 distinct CDR3 sequences, 10% occurring once. This CDR3 comprises 15 residues. Trimming removed 3 bases from V and 1 base from J, with 10 bases in between. The material sequenced was PBMCs from the stem cell graft donor, taken from the stem cell graft. The V call is TRBV12-3 or TRBV12-4, the J call TRBJ1-5; perhaps TRBD1 as D (6 bases). This clonotype was sampled from a human donor who donated a stem cell graft to a child with acute myeloid leukemia. CDR3 sequence reads: CASSLSGASNQPQHF. CDR3 bases: TGTGCCAGCAGTTTGTCAGGGGCAAGCAATCAGCCCCAGCATTTT.